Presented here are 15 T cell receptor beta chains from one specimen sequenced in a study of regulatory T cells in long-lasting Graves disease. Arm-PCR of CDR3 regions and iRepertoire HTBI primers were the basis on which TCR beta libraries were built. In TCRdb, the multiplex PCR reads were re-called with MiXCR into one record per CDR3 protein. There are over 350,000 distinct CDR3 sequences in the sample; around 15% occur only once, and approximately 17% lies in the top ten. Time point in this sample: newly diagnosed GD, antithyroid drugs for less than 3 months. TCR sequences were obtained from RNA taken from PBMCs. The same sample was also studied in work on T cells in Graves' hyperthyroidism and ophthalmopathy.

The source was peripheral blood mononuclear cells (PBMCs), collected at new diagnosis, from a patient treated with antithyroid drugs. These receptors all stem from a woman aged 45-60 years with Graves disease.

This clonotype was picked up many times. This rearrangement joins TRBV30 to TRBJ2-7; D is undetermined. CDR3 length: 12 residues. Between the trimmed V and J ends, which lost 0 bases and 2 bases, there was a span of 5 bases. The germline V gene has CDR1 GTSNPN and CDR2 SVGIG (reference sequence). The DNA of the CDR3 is TGTGCCTGGAGTGTGAGGACCTACGAGCAGTACTTC. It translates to CAWSVRTYEQYF.

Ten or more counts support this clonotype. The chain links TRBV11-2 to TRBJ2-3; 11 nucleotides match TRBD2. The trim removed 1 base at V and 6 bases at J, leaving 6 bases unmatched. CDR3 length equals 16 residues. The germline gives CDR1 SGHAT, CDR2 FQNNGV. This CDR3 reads CASSLVLAGVRDTQYF. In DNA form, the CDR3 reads TGTGCCAGCAGCTTAGTACTAGCGGGAGTCAGGGATACGCAGTATTTT.

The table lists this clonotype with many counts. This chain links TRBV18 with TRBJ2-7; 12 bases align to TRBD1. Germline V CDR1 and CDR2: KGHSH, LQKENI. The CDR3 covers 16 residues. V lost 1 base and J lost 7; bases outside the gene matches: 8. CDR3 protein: CASSPLGQGASGEQYF. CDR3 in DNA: TGTGCCAGCTCACCACTGGGACAGGGGGCCTCGGGGGAGCAGTACTTC.

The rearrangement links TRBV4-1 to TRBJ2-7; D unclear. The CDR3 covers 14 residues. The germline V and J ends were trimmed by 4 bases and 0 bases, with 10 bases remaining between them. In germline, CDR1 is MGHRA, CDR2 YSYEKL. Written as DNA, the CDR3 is TGCGCCAGCAGCCCCCAGGACGGCTCCTACGAGCAGTACTTC. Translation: CASSPQDGSYEQYF.

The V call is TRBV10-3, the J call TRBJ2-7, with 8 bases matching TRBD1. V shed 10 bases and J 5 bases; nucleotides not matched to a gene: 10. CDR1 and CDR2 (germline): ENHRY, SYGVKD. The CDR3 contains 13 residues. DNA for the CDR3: TGTGCCACCTCCCAGGGGGCGGTCAACGAGCAGTACTTC. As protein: CATSQGAVNEQYF.

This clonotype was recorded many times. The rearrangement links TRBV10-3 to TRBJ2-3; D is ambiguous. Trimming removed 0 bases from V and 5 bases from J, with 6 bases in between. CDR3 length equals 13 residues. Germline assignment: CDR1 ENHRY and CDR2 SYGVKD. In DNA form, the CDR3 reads TGTGCCATCAGTGAGTCGAAGGAAGATACGCAGTATTTT. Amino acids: CAISESKEDTQYF.

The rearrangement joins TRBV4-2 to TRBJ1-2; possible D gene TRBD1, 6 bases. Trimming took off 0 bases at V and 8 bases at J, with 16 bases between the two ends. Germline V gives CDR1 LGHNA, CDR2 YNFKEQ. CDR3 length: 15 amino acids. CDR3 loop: CASSQEQGMFNGYTF. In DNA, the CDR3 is TGTGCCAGCAGCCAAGAACAGGGTATGTTCAACGGCTACACCTTC.

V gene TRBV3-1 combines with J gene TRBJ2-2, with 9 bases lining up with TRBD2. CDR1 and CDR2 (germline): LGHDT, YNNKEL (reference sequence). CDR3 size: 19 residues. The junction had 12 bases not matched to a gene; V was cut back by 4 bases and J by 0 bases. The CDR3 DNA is TGTGCCAGCAGCCCCAACCCCGGGACTAGCATGACGAACACCGGGGAGCTGTTTTTT. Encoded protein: CASSPNPGTSMTNTGELFF. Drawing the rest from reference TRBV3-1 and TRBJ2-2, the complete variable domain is DTAVSQTPKYLVTQMGNDKSIKCEQNLGHDTMYWYKQDSKKFLKIMFSYNNKELIINETVPNRFSPKSPDKAHLNLHINSLELGDSAVYFCASSPNPGTSMTNTGELFFGEGSRLTVL.

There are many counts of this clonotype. The chain's CDR3 is CATSGGGQGFTGELFF. The CDR3 DNA is TGTGCCACCTCGGGAGGGGGACAGGGGTTCACCGGGGAGCTGTTTTTT. V usage is TRBV28 and J usage is TRBJ2-2, with TRBD1 identical over 10 bases. CDR1 is MDHEN, CDR2 SYDVKM, per germline. V dropped 10 bases and J dropped 4; count of bases not matched to a gene: 12. The CDR3 has 16 residues.

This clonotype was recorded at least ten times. The CDR3 loop reads CASTTGTGGFEQYF. The CDR3 region has the DNA TGTGCCAGCACTACCGGGACAGGGGGCTTCGAGCAGTACTTC. The rearrangement uses TRBV2 and TRBJ2-7; 12 nucleotides agree with TRBD1. V shed 7 bases, J shed 6 bases, and the junction held 7 bases outside the gene matches. CDR1 is SNHLY and CDR2 is FYNNEI in the germline V gene. This CDR3 spans 14 amino acids.

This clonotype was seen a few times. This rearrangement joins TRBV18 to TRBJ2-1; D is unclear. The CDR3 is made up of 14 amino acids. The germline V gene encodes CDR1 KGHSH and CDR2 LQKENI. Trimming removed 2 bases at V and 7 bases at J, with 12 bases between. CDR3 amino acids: CASSPVLDLNEQFF. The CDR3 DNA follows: TGTGCCAGCTCACCAGTCCTGGATCTAAATGAGCAGTTCTTC.

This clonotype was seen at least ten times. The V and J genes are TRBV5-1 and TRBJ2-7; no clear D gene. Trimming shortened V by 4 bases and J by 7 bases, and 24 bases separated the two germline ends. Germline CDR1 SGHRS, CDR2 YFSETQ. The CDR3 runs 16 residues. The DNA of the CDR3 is TGCGCCAGCAGCAAGGTCCCCCACACGCAGAGCGAGGAGCAGTACTTC. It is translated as CASSKVPHTQSEEQYF. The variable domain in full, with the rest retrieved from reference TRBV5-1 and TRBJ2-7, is KAGVTQTPRYLIKTRGQQVTLSCSPISGHRSVSWYQQTPGQGLQFLFEYFSETQRNKGNFPGRFSGRQFSNSRSEMNVSTLELGDSALYLCASSKVPHTQSEEQYFGPGTRLTVT.

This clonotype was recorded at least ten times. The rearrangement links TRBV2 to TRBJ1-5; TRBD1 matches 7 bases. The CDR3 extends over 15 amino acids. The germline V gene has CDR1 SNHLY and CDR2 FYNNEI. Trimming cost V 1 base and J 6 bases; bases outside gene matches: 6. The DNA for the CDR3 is TGTGCCAGCAGTGAAGGGCAGGGGGTGGGTCAGCCCCAGCATTTT. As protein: CASSEGQGVGQPQHF.

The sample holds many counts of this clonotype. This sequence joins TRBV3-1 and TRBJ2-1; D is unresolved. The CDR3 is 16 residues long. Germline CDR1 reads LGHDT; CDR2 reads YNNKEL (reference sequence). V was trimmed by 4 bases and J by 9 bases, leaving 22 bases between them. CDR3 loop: CASSLQGSGPPGEQFF. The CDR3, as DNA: TGTGCCAGCAGCCTCCAAGGATCTGGCCCCCCGGGTGAGCAGTTCTTC.

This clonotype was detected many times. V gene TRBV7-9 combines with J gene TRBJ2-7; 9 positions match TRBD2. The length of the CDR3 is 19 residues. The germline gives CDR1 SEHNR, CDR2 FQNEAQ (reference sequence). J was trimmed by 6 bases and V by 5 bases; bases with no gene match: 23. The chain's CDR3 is CASSATGTATAGGPVEQYF. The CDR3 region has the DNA TGTGCCAGCAGCGCCACCGGGACCGCGACGGCGGGAGGGCCCGTCGAGCAGTACTTC.